This TCR beta chain originates from a study of blood T cell repertoires in COVID-19 (dated by TCRdb to the early 2020s). As for the study more broadly: Samples from collaborators originated in the United States, Italy and Spain and spanned both the acute and convalescent phases of COVID-19. Deeply sampled blood TCRbeta repertoires from subjects exposed to, actively infected with, or recovered from COVID-19 were included in the dataset. A freely available public database, intended as a resource for researchers studying the immune response to SARS-CoV-2, is where the repertoires were released. The samples were drawn from two sources: the first 160 participants of the ongoing ImmuneRACE study, and 1,254 subjects contributed by 6 global collaborators. Where available, HLA class I and class II types were taken from metadata supplied by the sample provider and were not determined by assay-based typing. A de-identified subject ID, COVID-19 status, age in years and sex were almost always included in the sample metadata. The material from the prospective study consisted of cDNA or gDNA derived from T cells, B-cell-depleted T cells, or PBMCs.

In the germline V gene, CDR1 corresponds to SGHTA and CDR2 to FQGNSA. The CDR3 goes from the cysteine to the phenylalanine over 15 residues. Here the CDR3 DNA is all that survives: 45 bases in frame from base 1. Here V drops 5 bases and J drops 7 bases, and the junction holds 7 bases not matched to any gene. Results the study describes overall, beyond this receptor: The amount of clinical and demographic metadata varied by source and participant and was provided uncurated.

The immunoSEQ Assay, a bias-controlled multiplex PCR, was used to amplify TCRbeta CDR3 regions from genomic DNA. In the source study's methods: Within the assay, amplification of reference gene primers was used to estimate how many nucleated cells each sample contained. Sequence reads were collapsed and filtered to measure the absolute abundance of every unique TCRbeta CDR3 rearrangement. Productive Simpson clonality was computed per sample as the square root of Simpson's diversity index over productive rearrangements. The clones in this table, taken by TCRdb from immuneACCESS, are in-frame only. Not every clone is retained; where verified, under half of the shortfall comes from an unresolved V gene, and the cause of the rest is unknown. That table gives V, J and clone size, and the DNA gave D and trimming. A total of 100,000 or so clones appear in this sample, approximately 87% of them only once. In total, the top ten clones hold 9.5% to 13% of the sample.

The collaborating institutions used their own protocols to collect whole blood in K2EDTA tubes. For TCRbeta analysis, collaborators shipped samples as frozen whole blood, isolated PBMCs, or DNA extracted from either of those sample types. On this clone: Its antigen is still unknown. Base-call qualities are not available, and no considerably larger clone is one nucleotide away.

The chain is made from TRBV7-2 and TRBJ2-1; 11 junctional bases match TRBD2. The TCR comes from a woman in her 30s with acute or convalescent COVID-19. The sequencing sample was made of peripheral blood. The CDR3: CASSTTSGGRNEQFF. The sequenced DNA: TGTGCCAGCAGCACCACTAGCGGGGGAAGGAATGAGCAGTTCTTC.